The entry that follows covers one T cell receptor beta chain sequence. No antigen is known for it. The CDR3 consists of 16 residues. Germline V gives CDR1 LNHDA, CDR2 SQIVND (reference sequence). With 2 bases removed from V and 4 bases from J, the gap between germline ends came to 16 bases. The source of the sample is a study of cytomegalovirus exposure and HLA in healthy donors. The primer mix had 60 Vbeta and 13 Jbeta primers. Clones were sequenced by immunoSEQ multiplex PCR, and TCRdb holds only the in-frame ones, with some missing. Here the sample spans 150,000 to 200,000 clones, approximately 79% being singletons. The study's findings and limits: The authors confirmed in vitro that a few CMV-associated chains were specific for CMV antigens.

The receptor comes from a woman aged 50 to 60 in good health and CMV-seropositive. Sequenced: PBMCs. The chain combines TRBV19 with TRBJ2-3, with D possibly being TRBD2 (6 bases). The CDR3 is CASSIWRGASPDTQYF. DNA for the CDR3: TGTGCCAGTAGTATATGGCGGGGCGCTAGCCCAGATACGCAGTATTTT. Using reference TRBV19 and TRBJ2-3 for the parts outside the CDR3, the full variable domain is DGGITQSPKYLFRKEGQNVTLSCEQNLNHDAMYWYRQDPGQGLRLIYYSQIVNDFQKGDIAEGYSVSREKKESFPLTVTSAQKNPTAFYLCASSIWRGASPDTQYFGPGTRLTVL.